The 23 T cell receptor beta chains below were found in one sample sequenced in a study of CD8 T cells in ankylosing spondylitis. TCRdb recomputed calls from the 5' RACE reads with MiXCR, one row per CDR3 protein. Of 35,000 to 40,000 distinct CDR3 sequences in the sample, 16% were seen once. Specimen: blood. The receptors derive from a male donor with ankylosing spondylitis or in good health (not recorded which).

The chain has TRBV11-2 and TRBJ2-2; the D gene is possibly TRBD2 (6 bases). V was trimmed by 4 bases and J by 1 base, leaving 13 bases between them. CDR1 and CDR2 (germline): SGHAT, FQNNGV. The CDR3 covers 16 residues. In DNA form, the CDR3 reads TGTGCCAGCAGCTCTCTAGGGCGGGGGAACACCGGGGAGCTGTTTTTT. It is translated as CASSSLGRGNTGELFF.

The rearrangement joins TRBV6-2 or TRBV6-3 to TRBJ2-1; D uncertain. V lost 8 bases and J lost 4, with 6 bases in between. Looked up from germline, CDR1 is MNHEY and CDR2 is SVGEGT. The CDR3 totals 11 residues. CDR3 bases: TGTGCCAGCGCAGAGTACAATGAGCAGTTCTTC. Translated: CASAEYNEQFF.

The J gene is TRBJ2-4, the V gene TRBV28; D possibly matches TRBD1 or TRBD2 (5 bases each). The germline V gene encodes CDR1 MDHEN and CDR2 SYDVKM. Trimming shortened V by 1 base and J by 1 base, and 23 bases separated the two germline ends. The CDR3 length is 20 residues. The CDR3 spells CASSLYGKGVIEWAKNIQYF. CDR3 bases: TGTGCCAGCAGTTTATACGGGAAAGGGGTGATCGAGTGGGCCAAAAACATTCAGTACTTC.

This clonotype has ten or more counts. V is TRBV5-1 and J is TRBJ2-2, with unresolved D. Trimming removed 4 bases from V and 1 base from J, with 5 bases in between. The CDR3 length is 13 residues. CDR1 and CDR2 from the germline V gene are SGHRS and YFSETQ. The chain's CDR3 is CASSSMNTGELFF. The CDR3 region has the DNA TGCGCCAGCAGCAGCATGAACACCGGGGAGCTGTTTTTT.

The chain is built from TRBV9 and TRBJ2-7; weak D call: TRBD2 (5 bases). The CDR3 loop spans 13 amino acids. Germline CDR1 and CDR2: SGDLS and YYNGEE. The V gene lost 4 bases and the J gene lost 7 bases, with 15 bases spanning the gap. The CDR3: CASSPTGMGEQYF. Here the CDR3 DNA reads TGTGCCAGCAGCCCCACCGGGATGGGGGAGCAGTACTTC.

The J gene is TRBJ2-4, the V gene TRBV3-1; 9 bases fit TRBD1. The V gene's germline CDR1 is LGHDT and CDR2 YNNKEL (reference sequence). The CDR3 totals 15 residues. Trimming removed 3 bases from V and 5 bases from J; junction bases left unmatched: 5. The CDR3 region is CASSQGTGPQNIQYF. CDR3 DNA sequence: TGTGCCAGCAGCCAGGGGACAGGGCCTCAAAACATTCAGTACTTC.

The genes are TRBV3-1 and TRBJ2-3, with TRBD2 matching over 8 bases. V lost 2 bases, J lost 3 bases, and 4 bases stayed unmatched. The CDR3 runs to 15 residues. CDR1 is LGHDT and CDR2 is YNNKEL in the germline V gene (reference sequence). The CDR3 DNA reads as TGTGCCAGCAGCCAAAATAGCGGGATTACAGATACGCAGTATTTT. The encoded protein is CASSQNSGITDTQYF.

Only a few counts were recorded for this clonotype. The rearrangement joins TRBV6-5 to TRBJ1-1; D is perhaps TRBD1 (5 bases). CDR1 is MNHEY and CDR2 is SVGAGI in the germline V gene. The V gene lost 0 bases and the J gene lost 4 bases, with 9 bases spanning the gap. The CDR3 sequence is 14 residues long. This chain's CDR3 is CASSYSGGGTEAFF. The CDR3 DNA reads TGTGCCAGCAGTTACTCGGGCGGGGGCACTGAAGCTTTCTTT.

This clonotype was counted a few times. V and J are TRBV29-1 and TRBJ2-3; D perhaps matches TRBD1 (6 bases). CDR3 size: 13 residues. The V end was cut by 4 bases, the J end by 3 bases, with 11 bases between. Germline V CDR1 and CDR2: SQVTM, ANQGSEA. The CDR3, as DNA: TGCAGCGTTGGTGCAGGGGTGACAGATACGCAGTATTTT. Protein: CSVGAGVTDTQYF.

The chain couples TRBV6-4 to TRBJ2-5; 7 bases map to TRBD1. In germline, CDR1 is MRHNA, CDR2 SNTAGT. The junction had 8 bases not matched to a gene; V was cut back by 6 bases and J by 1 base. The CDR3 has 15 amino acids. CDR3: CASRRYGQAQETQYF. CDR3 sequence (DNA): TGTGCCAGCAGAAGATACGGACAGGCCCAAGAGACCCAGTACTTC.

This clonotype has just a few counts. The gene calls are TRBV24-1 and TRBJ2-2; 7 nucleotides agree with TRBD2. Germline CDR1 and CDR2: KGHDR and SFDVKD. This CDR3 has 15 residues. Trimming removed 3 bases from V and 3 bases from J; junction bases left unmatched: 3. CDR3 amino acids: CATSDGTIYTGELFF. The CDR3 DNA reads as TGTGCCACCAGTGATGGGACTATCTACACCGGGGAGCTGTTTTTT.

This rearrangement joins TRBV21-1 to TRBJ2-4; the D segment call TRBD2 is taken from the table without a DNA check. TRBV21-1 is labeled a pseudogene. This CDR3 is 18 amino acids long. The CDR3 is CASSKWGDSGFNKNIQYF. In nucleotides, the CDR3 is TGTGCCAGCAGCAAATGGGGTGATAGCGGATTTAACAAAAACATTCAGTACTTC.

The chain carries TRBV20-1 and TRBJ2-3, with D tentatively TRBD1 or TRBD2 (5 bases each). The germline CDR1 and CDR2 sequences are DFQATT and SNEGSKA (reference sequence). This CDR3 comprises 14 residues. The V end was cut by 6 bases, the J end by 6 bases, with 19 bases between. DNA of the CDR3: TGCAGTGCCAGGGCCTATGGGAGATCGGATACGCAGTATTTT. Residues: CSARAYGRSDTQYF.

This clonotype was counted a few times. The chain has TRBV6-6 and TRBJ1-1; possible D gene TRBD1, 6 bases. The germline V and J ends were trimmed by 8 bases and 1 base, with 14 bases remaining between them. CDR3 length: 14 residues. Germline values: CDR1 MNHNY, CDR2 SVGAGI (reference sequence). CDR3 in amino acids: CASRRTAENTEAFF. The CDR3 DNA follows: TGTGCCAGCCGACGGACAGCAGAGAACACTGAAGCTTTCTTT.

This clonotype was detected a few times. The chain combines TRBV29-1 with TRBJ2-3; D might be TRBD2 (5 bases). Germline lookup yields CDR1 SQVTM and CDR2 ANQGSEA. The CDR3 runs 15 residues. V was trimmed by 6 bases and J by 1 base, leaving 17 bases between them. The CDR3 region has the DNA TGCAGCGTCGTGTTGGAGGTGCTGGGCACAGATACGCAGTATTTT. The encoded protein is CSVVLEVLGTDTQYF.

This clonotype was observed a few times. This rearrangement joins TRBV4-3 to TRBJ2-1, with TRBD2 matching 8 bases. Germline loops: CDR1 LGHNA, CDR2 YSLEER. Trimming cost V 0 bases and J 9 bases; bases outside gene matches: 10. The CDR3 has 16 amino acids. The CDR3 protein is CASSQDVGGAIGEQFF. The CDR3 bases are TGCGCCAGCAGCCAAGATGTCGGGGGGGCCATAGGTGAGCAGTTCTTC.

The genes are TRBV9 and TRBJ1-1; D not certain. There are 14 residues in the CDR3. V dropped 0 bases and J dropped 1 base, with 7 bases sitting between them. CDR1 is SGDLS, CDR2 YYNGEE, per germline. This CDR3 reads CASSVAGRNTEAFF. CDR3 DNA: TGTGCCAGCAGCGTAGCTGGGAGGAACACTGAAGCTTTCTTT.

Only a few counts were recorded for this clonotype. The V and J genes are TRBV28 and TRBJ1-6; a weak D match, TRBD1 (5 bases). The length of the CDR3 is 13 residues. CDR1 and CDR2 from the germline V gene are MDHEN and SYDVKM. V was trimmed by 7 bases and J by 9 bases, leaving 13 bases between them. In DNA form, the CDR3 reads TGTGCCAGCATGGGGCGAAGGATTTCACCCCTCCACTTT. Translating gives CASMGRRISPLHF.

This clonotype has only a few counts. This rearrangement joins TRBV29-1 to TRBJ2-3; D gene unclear. This CDR3 region has 14 residues. The V gene lost 7 bases and the J gene lost 1 base, with 15 bases spanning the gap. Germline V gene sequence: CDR1 SQVTM, CDR2 ANQGSEA. DNA for the CDR3: TGCAGCGCCAACCGTGAAGATGGCACAGATACGCAGTATTTT. As protein: CSANREDGTDTQYF.

This rearrangement joins TRBV4-3 to TRBJ2-3; D remains unclear. The CDR3 extends over 15 amino acids. Trimming removed 0 bases at V and 1 base at J, with 8 bases between. Germline loops: CDR1 LGHNA, CDR2 YSLEER. CDR3 loop: CASSQDISRTDTQYF. CDR3 DNA sequence: TGCGCCAGCAGCCAAGATATTAGCCGCACAGATACGCAGTATTTT.

This clonotype was recorded a few times. The chain's CDR3 is CASSSKEATGELFF. The CDR3 nucleotides read TGTGCCAGCAGCTCGAAAGAGGCCACCGGGGAGCTGTTTTTT. The rearrangement uses TRBV14 and TRBJ2-2; D gene uncertain. Germline V lookup: CDR1 SGHDN, CDR2 FVKESK. The V and J ends lost 5 bases and 4 bases respectively, with 11 bases between them. The CDR3 runs 14 residues.

This clonotype appeared a few times. The chain combines TRBV6-5 with TRBJ2-1; D uncertain. With 3 bases removed from V and 9 bases from J, the gap between germline ends came to 15 bases. The CDR3 is 14 amino acids. Germline V gene sequence: CDR1 MNHEY, CDR2 SVGAGI. CDR3 in DNA: TGTGCCAGCAGTTATGTGGGCAGTGCAATTGAGCAGTTCTTC. This sequence encodes CASSYVGSAIEQFF.

The chain recombines TRBV29-1 with TRBJ2-2; D remains unclear. The germline V gene encodes CDR1 SQVTM and CDR2 ANQGSEA. The CDR3 length is 13 residues. The ends were cut back, 3 bases at V and 2 bases at J, with 7 bases in the middle. The CDR3 region has the DNA TGCAGCGTTGACTACCCTAACACCGGGGAGCTGTTTTTT. This encodes CSVDYPNTGELFF.